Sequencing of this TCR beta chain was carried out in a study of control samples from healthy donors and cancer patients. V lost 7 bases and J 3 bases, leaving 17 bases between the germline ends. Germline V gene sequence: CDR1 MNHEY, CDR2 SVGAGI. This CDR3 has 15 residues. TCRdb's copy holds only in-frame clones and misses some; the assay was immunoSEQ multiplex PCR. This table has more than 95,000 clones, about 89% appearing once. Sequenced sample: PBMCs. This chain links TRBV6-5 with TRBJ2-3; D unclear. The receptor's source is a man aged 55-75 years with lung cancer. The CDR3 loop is CASKARAYVTDTQYF. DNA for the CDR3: TGTGCCAGCAAGGCTCGAGCCTACGTAACAGATACGCAGTATTTT.